This entry features one T cell receptor beta chain sequence. Enrollees, about 18 to 89 years old, lived in roughly 24 US areas. Those designated as exposed participants met a COVID-19 case within 2 weeks before study entry. In the original analysis: Amplifying reference gene primers gave estimates of nucleated cell counts. Sequencing used immunoSEQ multiplex PCR; TCRdb keeps in-frame clones, though not all of them. The V and J calls and clone size were taken over from that table, and D and trimming were inferred from the DNA. The sample has approximately 300,000 clones, 85% seen once. This sample stems from a study of blood T cell repertoires in COVID-19. In the study overall: Sources were T cells, B-cell-depleted T cells, or PBMCs; the material itself was cDNA or gDNA.

The specimen sequenced was PBMCs or T cells enriched from blood (not recorded which). This clonotype was sampled from a woman aged 25 to 39 who had been exposed to COVID-19.

CDR3 sequence (DNA): TGTGCCAGTAGCGTCGAGAATCAGCCCCAGCATTTT. As protein: CASSVENQPQHF. The chain has TRBV19 and TRBJ1-5; no clear D. CDR3 size: 12 residues. Trimming cost V 6 bases and J 4 bases, with 7 bases left between them. Germline V gene data show CDR1 as LNHDA and CDR2 as SQIVND (reference sequence).